A single sample gave rise to the 17 T cell receptor beta chains below, sequenced in a study of response to subunit inactivated influenza vaccine. TCRdb reanalysed the RT-PCR reads using MiXCR and keeps one entry per CDR3 protein. This sample has about 650,000 distinct CDR3 sequences, with approximately 14% found just once. Sequenced here: PBMCs from blood, sampled 11 to 12 days after vaccination. All receptors come from a man aged 50 to 59 who received an inactivated influenza vaccine.

This clonotype has a handful of counts. The chain recombines TRBV15 with TRBJ2-1; D is uncertain. Germline V gives CDR1 LNHNV, CDR2 YYDKDF (reference sequence). The CDR3 has 15 residues. Trimming shortened V by 5 bases and J by 7 bases, and 18 bases separated the two germline ends. The CDR3 nucleotides read TGTGCCACCAGCTTAAGGACGGCAGGTACGAATGAGCAGTTCTTC. This translates into CATSLRTAGTNEQFF. Drawing the rest from reference TRBV15 and TRBJ2-1, the complete variable domain is DAMVIQNPRYQVTQFGKPVTLSCSQTLNHNVMYWYQQKSSQAPKLLFHYYDKDFNNEADTPDNFQSRRPNTSFCFLDIRSPGLGDTAMYLCATSLRTAGTNEQFFGPGTRLTVL.

This clonotype was seen once. The DNA for the CDR3 is TGTGCCAGCAGCCTACTTGGATGGGAGACCCAGTACTTC. This codes for CASSLLGWETQYF. This chain connects TRBV14 to TRBJ2-5; D ambiguous. V was clipped by 4 bases and J by 5 bases, with 11 bases between them. The germline gives CDR1 SGHDN, CDR2 FVKESK. The CDR3 contains 13 residues. The full variable domain, completed using reference TRBV14 and TRBJ2-5, is EAGVTQFPSHSVIEKGQTVTLRCDPISGHDNLYWYRRVMGKEIKFLLHFVKESKQDESGMPNNRFLAERTGGTYSTLKVQPAELEDSGVYFCASSLLGWETQYFGPGTRLLVL.

This chain joins TRBV5-1 and TRBJ2-5; 7 bases map to TRBD2. The CDR3 runs 14 residues. V lost 5 bases and J lost 5; bases outside the gene matches: 9. Per the germline V gene, CDR1 is SGHRS and CDR2 is YFSETQ. Here the CDR3 reads CASSQTLGGETQYF. In DNA, the CDR3 is TGCGCCAGCAGTCAAACCCTGGGAGGGGAGACCCAGTACTTC.

The table lists this clonotype with many counts. The chain links TRBV7-2 to TRBJ2-7, with D possibly being TRBD2 (6 bases). V dropped 0 bases and J dropped 9 bases, with 12 bases sitting between them. Germline CDR1 SGHTA, CDR2 FQGNSA. This CDR3 is built from 13 residues. The DNA for the CDR3 is TGTGCCAGCAGCTTAGCGCCAGGGCGGGGGCAGTACTTC. It translates to CASSLAPGRGQYF.

This clonotype was detected many times. The V and J genes are TRBV7-3 and TRBJ2-1; 8 positions match TRBD2. The germline gives CDR1 SGHTA, CDR2 FQGTGA. The CDR3 extends over 14 amino acids. Trimming at V came to 3 bases and at J to 5 bases, leaving 3 bases not matched to a gene. For the CDR3, the DNA is TGTGCCAGCAGCTTCCGGGGGGGCGACAATGAGCAGTTCTTC. It translates to CASSFRGGDNEQFF.

This clonotype occurred a few times. The CDR3 nucleotides read TGCAGTGCTACCCAGGCAGTAGGCGAGCAGTACTTC. Translated: CSATQAVGEQYF. The chain couples TRBV20-1 to TRBJ2-7; no clear D. The V end was cut by 4 bases, the J end by 6 bases, with 13 bases between. The CDR3 totals 12 residues. The germline gives CDR1 DFQATT, CDR2 SNEGSKA (reference sequence).

The rearrangement uses TRBV7-9 and TRBJ2-1, with 9 bases identical to TRBD1. V trimming: 6 bases; J trimming: 5 bases; junction bases outside the gene matches: 8. The CDR3 is made up of 15 amino acids. CDR1 and CDR2 from the germline V gene are SEHNR and FQNEAQ (reference sequence). The CDR3 DNA reads as TGTGCCAGCAGAGCCTCGGGACAGGGAAACAATGAGCAGTTCTTC. Encoded protein: CASRASGQGNNEQFF.

V is TRBV6-4 and J is TRBJ2-1, with 9 positions matching TRBD2. V shed 0 bases, J shed 12 bases, and the junction held 15 bases outside the gene matches. Germline loops: CDR1 MRHNA, CDR2 SNTAGT. CDR3 length equals 17 residues. DNA for the CDR3: TGTGCCAGCAGTGACTCGTCCGCGGGGGGGCCTGGGTTAGGGCAGTTCTTC. It yields the protein CASSDSSAGGPGLGQFF.

V gene TRBV12-3 or TRBV12-4 combines with J gene TRBJ1-5, with D unclear. V was clipped by 6 bases and J by 1 base, with 13 bases between them. CDR3 size: 15 residues. CDR3 bases: TGTGCCAGCAGCAATGAGGGTCTGAGCAATCAGCCCCAGCATTTT. Its translation is CASSNEGLSNQPQHF.

The rearrangement links TRBV20-1 to TRBJ2-3; D tentatively reads TRBD1 or TRBD2 (6 bases each). The V end was cut by 0 bases, the J end by 2 bases, with 9 bases between. Germline V gives CDR1 DFQATT, CDR2 SNEGSKA (reference sequence). CDR3 length: 14 residues. Here the CDR3 DNA reads TGCAGTGCTAGAGATGGGGGGCACACAGATACGCAGTATTTT. Translating gives CSARDGGHTDTQYF.

In DNA, the CDR3 is TGTGCCAGCAGCTTCACAGGTACCGCCTCCTACGAGCAGTACTTC. This codes for CASSFTGTASYEQYF. The V gene is TRBV7-8, the J gene TRBJ2-7; D possibly corresponds to TRBD1 (5 bases). Germline V gene sequence: CDR1 SGHVS, CDR2 FQNEAQ. This CDR3 spans 15 amino acids. V was clipped by 3 bases and J by 0 bases, with 12 bases between them.

This clonotype was observed a few times. This rearrangement joins TRBV3-1 to TRBJ2-7, with 9 bases that match TRBD1. CDR1 LGHDT and CDR2 YNNKEL come from the germline V gene (reference sequence). The CDR3 length is 13 residues. Trimming cost V 10 bases and J 4 bases; bases outside gene matches: 8. The CDR3 is CATNRGPGYEQYF. The CDR3 region has the DNA TGTGCCACCAACAGGGGGCCCGGATACGAGCAGTACTTC.

There are many counts of this clonotype. The chain employs TRBV20-1 and TRBJ2-7; 9 bases are a match to TRBD2. V dropped 5 bases and J dropped 0; count of bases not matched to a gene: 5. This CDR3 is 14 amino acids long. Germline loops: CDR1 DFQATT, CDR2 SNEGSKA (reference sequence). The CDR3 DNA reads TGCAGTGCTCATCTAGCGGGGAACTCCTACGAGCAGTACTTC. It is translated as CSAHLAGNSYEQYF.

The V and J genes are TRBV20-1 and TRBJ2-3; D uncertain. V was trimmed by 7 bases and J by 1 base, leaving 18 bases between them. Germline assignment: CDR1 DFQATT and CDR2 SNEGSKA (reference sequence). This CDR3 has 15 amino acids. Here the CDR3 reads CSVPKSPRRTDTQYF. The CDR3 DNA is TGCAGTGTGCCTAAATCCCCAAGACGCACAGATACGCAGTATTTT.

This clonotype showed up many times. The V and J genes are TRBV5-1 and TRBJ2-1; D unclear. CDR1 and CDR2 from the germline V gene are SGHRS and YFSETQ. CDR3 length: 11 residues. Trimming removed 4 bases at V and 10 bases at J, with 9 bases between. CDR3: CASSRSGEQFF. CDR3 coding DNA: TGCGCCAGCAGCCGCTCAGGAGAGCAGTTCTTC.

The V call is TRBV20-1, the J call TRBJ2-2; 8 nucleotides align to TRBD1. The J segment lost 2 bases and the V segment lost 3 bases, leaving 5 bases of the junction unmatched. This CDR3 comprises 15 residues. Germline V gene lookup returns CDR1 DFQATT and CDR2 SNEGSKA (reference sequence). The DNA for the CDR3 is TGCAGTGCTAGTGGGGACAGGCGAAACACCGGGGAGCTGTTTTTT. This codes for CSASGDRRNTGELFF.

The chain combines TRBV6-4 with TRBJ2-7; the D is unclear. Germline CDR1 and CDR2: MRHNA and SNTAGT. Trimming took off 6 bases at V and 5 bases at J, with 20 bases between the two ends. The CDR3 sequence is 15 residues long. CDR3 region: CASSHLWAPVNEQYF. CDR3 sequence (DNA): TGTGCCAGCAGCCACCTCTGGGCCCCCGTGAACGAGCAGTACTTC.